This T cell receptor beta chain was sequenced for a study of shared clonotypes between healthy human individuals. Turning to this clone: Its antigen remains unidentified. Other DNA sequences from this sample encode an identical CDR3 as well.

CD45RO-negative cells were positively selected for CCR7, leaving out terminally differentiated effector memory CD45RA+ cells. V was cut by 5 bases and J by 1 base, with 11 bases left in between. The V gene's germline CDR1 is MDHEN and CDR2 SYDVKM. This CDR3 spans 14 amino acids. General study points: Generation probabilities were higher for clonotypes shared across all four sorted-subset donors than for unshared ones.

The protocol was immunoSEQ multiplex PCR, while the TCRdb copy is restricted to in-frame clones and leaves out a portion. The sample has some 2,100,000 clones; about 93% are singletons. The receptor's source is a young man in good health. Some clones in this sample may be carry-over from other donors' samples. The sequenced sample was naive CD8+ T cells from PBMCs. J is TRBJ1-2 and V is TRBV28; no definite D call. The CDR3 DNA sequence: TGTGCCAGCAGTCTTCGTGGGATTAACTATGGCTACACCTTC. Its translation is CASSLRGINYGYTF.